The sequence of this TCR beta chain was determined in a study of blood T cells in healthy people across ages. A second PCR, run for roughly 7 to 11 cycles, used a sample-barcoded 5' primer plus a J-beta primer mix. Each CDR3 protein gets one entry after TCRdb re-called the 5' RACE reads with MiXCR. The data show roughly 1.9 million distinct CDR3 sequences, 30% to 40% seen once. The donors, all healthy, were Caucasians living in Russia, aged about 6 to 95. The sample, about 9.2 milliliters of peripheral blood, was drawn from each donor. The CDR3 runs to 15 residues. The germline V gene has CDR1 DFQATT and CDR2 SNEGSKA (reference sequence).

This chain uses TRBV20-1 with TRBJ2-5; 7 bases align to TRBD1. The J call could be wrong; TRBJ2-7 is a better fit for the DNA end. The receptor was isolated from a human donor in good health. Sequencing used blood. The CDR3 spells CSAHRDRVSRNEQYF. The CDR3 DNA reads TGCAGTGCTCACAGAGACAGGGTCTCAAGGAACGAGCAGTACTTC.